The entry below describes one TCR beta chain. As yet, its antigen is unknown. The sample comes from a study of cytomegalovirus exposure and HLA in healthy donors. Study results and caveats: Several of the most significant clusters appeared linked to common viral pathogens, based on a later analysis. Presence/absence analyses treated sequencing depth as roughly uniform across donors.

V lost 6 bases to trimming and J lost 4 bases; unmatched junction nucleotides: 7. From germline, CDR1 is LGHNA and CDR2 YSLEER. The CDR3 totals 15 residues. Amplification used 60 Vbeta primers and 13 Jbeta primers. Repertoires were generated with immunoSEQ multiplex PCR, while TCRdb's copy carries only in-frame clones and drops some. The table lists 150,000 to 200,000 clones, roughly 80% of them singletons. Each donor was nominally healthy when sampled (though unrecorded immune exposures were likely). The chain employs TRBV4-3 and TRBJ2-2; TRBD2 aligns across 8 bases. Sequenced material: PBMCs. The TCR sequence derives from a woman between 18 and 29 years old in good health and CMV-seronegative. The CDR3, as DNA: TGCGCCAGCAGGATAGCGGGGTCTGGCACCGGGGAGCTGTTTTTT. It codes for CASRIAGSGTGELFF.